This is a list of T cell receptor beta chains from one sample in a study of blood T cell repertoires in COVID-19. The assay was immunoSEQ multiplex PCR, and TCRdb's table has in-frame clones only and misses some. The sample yields hundreds of thousands of clones, 87% seen once. Sample: PBMCs or T cells enriched from blood (not recorded which). The receptors originated from a woman in her late teens or twenties who had recovered from COVID-19. CDR3s leave out the opening cysteine and the closing phenylalanine or tryptophan. The D gene is left open where the match is weak.

CDR3: ASKQGANYGYT; D: -; J: TRBJ1-2; V: TRBV2
CDR3: ASSPEADMYQETQY; D: -; J: TRBJ2-5; V: TRBV5-4
CDR3: ASSDGTGTGELF; D: TRBD1; J: TRBJ2-2; V: TRBV6-4
CDR3: ASSQTGTSGIRRF; D: TRBD2; J: TRBJ2-1; V: TRBV5-5
CDR3: ASSLEVTLAETQY; D: -; J: TRBJ2-5; V: TRBV11-2
CDR3: ASSGLAGGADTQY; D: TRBD2; J: TRBJ2-3; V: TRBV9
CDR3: ASSSNRGQIEAF; D: TRBD1; J: TRBJ1-1; V: TRBV19
CDR3: ASSEKIDEQF; D: -; J: TRBJ2-1; V: TRBV10-2
CDR3: ASSKENRGRTDTQY; D: TRBD1; J: TRBJ2-3; V: TRBV27
CDR3: APRGAGDVGQY; D: TRBD2; J: TRBJ2-7; V: TRBV10-3
CDR3: ASSESTGRSYNEQF; D: -; J: TRBJ2-1; V: TRBV25-1
CDR3: ASSSNPKLVGEQF; D: -; J: TRBJ2-1; V: TRBV11-2
CDR3: ASSIPISNSGNHNEQF; D: TRBD2; J: TRBJ2-1; V: TRBV19
CDR3: ASSPSTGAVEAF; D: TRBD1; J: TRBJ1-1; V: TRBV18
CDR3: ASSGRPNSPLH; D: -; J: TRBJ1-6; V: TRBV6-2/TRBV6-3
CDR3: AWSVTGETQY; D: -; J: TRBJ2-5; V: TRBV30
CDR3: ASRSPGGGNIQY; D: -; J: TRBJ2-4; V: TRBV28
CDR3: ATSRATGAGEAF; D: TRBD1; J: TRBJ1-1; V: TRBV15
CDR3: ASSRGGVNTEAF; D: -; J: TRBJ1-1; V: TRBV11-2
CDR3: ASSSGVLASSDEQY; D: TRBD2; J: TRBJ2-7; V: TRBV5-1
CDR3: SARDRQNTEAF; D: TRBD1; J: TRBJ1-1; V: TRBV29-1
CDR3: ASSLTSGVYNEQF; D: TRBD2; J: TRBJ2-1; V: TRBV5-1
CDR3: ASSQEGASGSYEQY; D: TRBD2; J: TRBJ2-7; V: TRBV4-1
CDR3: ASSRRGGSGNTIY; D: -; J: TRBJ1-3; V: TRBV28
CDR3: ASSEDGGSYEQY; D: -; J: TRBJ2-7; V: TRBV6-1
CDR3: ASRGPGTGLYEQY; D: -; J: TRBJ2-7; V: TRBV28
CDR3: ATGTGGNTEAF; D: TRBD1; J: TRBJ1-1; V: TRBV12-3/TRBV12-4
CDR3: ASSFGTSGSVEQF; D: TRBD2; J: TRBJ2-1; V: TRBV7-3
CDR3: ASSARLGGDGYT; D: TRBD1; J: TRBJ1-2; V: TRBV7-9
CDR3: ASPRDYDSLHAYEQY; D: -; J: TRBJ2-7; V: TRBV10-1
CDR3: ASSDPGNSPHEKLF; D: -; J: TRBJ1-4; V: TRBV6-4
CDR3: ASSRQTNEKLF; D: -; J: TRBJ1-4; V: TRBV2
CDR3: ASSPAAGTELNEKLF; D: TRBD1; J: TRBJ1-4; V: TRBV7-9
CDR3: ASSKPTGLAGGNEQF; D: TRBD2; J: TRBJ2-1; V: TRBV7-9
CDR3: ASSFPTSGGGDTQY; D: TRBD2; J: TRBJ2-3; V: TRBV5-4
CDR3: ASSQDGGGSSYNSPLH; D: -; J: TRBJ1-6; V: TRBV4-3
CDR3: ASSEDRTGGSGNTIY; D: TRBD1; J: TRBJ1-3; V: TRBV25-1
CDR3: ASSVSSGDSTDTQY; D: TRBD2; J: TRBJ2-3; V: TRBV5-4
CDR3: ASSLDGMNQPQH; D: -; J: TRBJ1-5; V: TRBV9
CDR3: ASSLVDREETQY; D: TRBD1; J: TRBJ2-5; V: TRBV7-9
CDR3: ASSGTAEKLF; D: TRBD1; J: TRBJ1-4; V: TRBV10-3
CDR3: ATEKGVGNTEAF; D: -; J: TRBJ1-1; V: TRBV7-2
CDR3: SGGTPRSSYNEQF; D: -; J: TRBJ2-1; V: TRBV29-1
CDR3: ATSASGNYGYT; D: -; J: TRBJ1-2; V: TRBV24-1